This paragraph reports one T cell receptor beta chain. Its antigen is unknown. The sample originates from a study of T cell responses to AZD1222 COVID-19 vaccine. In germline, CDR1 is MNHEY, CDR2 SMNVEV (reference sequence). This CDR3 comprises 11 residues. Trimming took off 8 bases at V and 5 bases at J, with 6 bases between the two ends. Study-level results: AZD1222 recipients seropositive at baseline numbered only six. Per reports, nearly half of all spike-specific TCRs target regions that are unmutated in variants.

The data were produced by immunoSEQ multiplex PCR, yet TCRdb's version contains in-frame clones alone and is incomplete. Of under 150,000 clones listed, about 87% are singletons. The rearrangement joins TRBV27 to TRBJ1-4; D gene unclear. The receptor's source is an adult in good health. This sample comprised peripheral blood, obtained on day 0 of AZD1222 vaccination. CDR3 region: CASRSNEKLFF. The CDR3 DNA follows: TGTGCCAGCCGATCGAATGAAAAACTGTTTTTT.